The following is a T cell receptor (beta chain) sequence with its context. The antigen is undetermined. The data were obtained in a study of cytomegalovirus exposure and HLA in healthy donors. The ends were cut back, 3 bases at V and 5 bases at J, with 13 bases in the middle. This CDR3 is built from 15 residues. Germline V gene lookup returns CDR1 LGHNA and CDR2 YSLEER. The PCR contained 60 Vbeta and 13 Jbeta primers. Produced via immunoSEQ multiplex PCR; TCRdb's table is partial and in-frame only. In all, the sample yields some 30,000 clones. Whole-study results and caveats: Cytomegalovirus-associated status was assigned to some 160 TCR beta chains. Donors were assumed by presence/absence analyses to have roughly uniform sequencing depth. The study found most TCR sequences rare, yet found some public TCRs in many donors.

Material: PBMCs. The clonotype originates from a middle-aged woman in good health and CMV-seropositive. This chain uses TRBV4-3 with TRBJ2-2; TRBD2 might be the D (7 bases). The CDR3 DNA reads TGCGCCAGCAGCCATACTAAGGGGGGGACCGGGGAGCTGTTTTTT. Translating gives CASSHTKGGTGELFF.